These T cell receptor beta chains were read from a single sample in a study of T-cell memory formation after mild COVID-19. Each CDR3 protein gets one entry after TCRdb re-called the 5' RACE reads with MiXCR. The repertoire includes just over 400,000 distinct CDR3 sequences, 23% of them detected once, and about an eighth sits in the top ten. Sequencing was done on a sample of PBMCs or a T cell subset sorted from them (not recorded which). The source of these receptors is an adult woman who had mild COVID-19 (a few samples of this study predate the infection). Cell type and time point are not known. Each CDR3 is given with its conserved first and last residue. A D gene is named only where the DNA matches it firmly. Size values are once, few and many counts, or a class for expanded clones, and some rows have none.

cdr3_nt: TGTGCCAGCAGCTTAGAAGGAACAACAGCTTTCTTT
cdr3_aa: CASSLEGTTAFF
v_call: TRBV7-2
d_call: NA
j_call: TRBJ1-1
clone_size: NA

cdr3_nt: TGTGCCAGCAGCTTAGGGCACAGGGTAGCCCAGGGCTACGAGCAGTACTTC
cdr3_aa: CASSLGHRVAQGYEQYF
v_call: TRBV11-3
d_call: NA
j_call: TRBJ2-7
clone_size: NA

cdr3_nt: TGCAGTGCTCTCGGGGAGACCCAGTACTTC
cdr3_aa: CSALGETQYF
v_call: TRBV20-1
d_call: NA
j_call: TRBJ2-5
clone_size: few

cdr3_nt: TGCGCCAGCAGCTCCACCGGGGCGTCTTCCTCTGGAAACACCATATATTTT
cdr3_aa: CASSSTGASSSGNTIYF
v_call: TRBV5-1
d_call: NA
j_call: TRBJ1-3
clone_size: NA

cdr3_nt: TGTGCCAGCAGCGCCGGGACAGTCTCCTACGAGCAGTACTTC
cdr3_aa: CASSAGTVSYEQYF
v_call: TRBV5-5
d_call: TRBD1
j_call: TRBJ2-7
clone_size: few

cdr3_nt: TGTGCCAGCAGCCGAAGGGACGAGCAGTACTTC
cdr3_aa: CASSRRDEQYF
v_call: TRBV7-9
d_call: NA
j_call: TRBJ2-7
clone_size: few

cdr3_nt: TGTGCCAGCAGCTTTGGGGACGGATACAATGAGCAGTTCTTC
cdr3_aa: CASSFGDGYNEQFF
v_call: TRBV11-2
d_call: NA
j_call: TRBJ2-1
clone_size: NA

cdr3_nt: TGCGCCAGCAGCCAAGATCCCTTAGAGACCCAGTACTTC
cdr3_aa: CASSQDPLETQYF
v_call: TRBV4-3
d_call: NA
j_call: TRBJ2-5
clone_size: few

cdr3_nt: TGTGCCACCAGTGCCCTCCCCGCGCGCACAGATACGCAGTATTTT
cdr3_aa: CATSALPARTDTQYF
v_call: TRBV24-1
d_call: NA
j_call: TRBJ2-3
clone_size: few

cdr3_nt: TGTGCCAGCAGCTTGATACAGGGTCTAGGCGGGGAGCTGTTTTTT
cdr3_aa: CASSLIQGLGGELFF
v_call: TRBV5-4
d_call: NA
j_call: TRBJ2-2
clone_size: NA

cdr3_nt: TGTGCCAGCAGCTCCGGGGGCCTGCACAATGAGCAGTTCTTC
cdr3_aa: CASSSGGLHNEQFF
v_call: TRBV7-8
d_call: NA
j_call: TRBJ2-1
clone_size: few

cdr3_nt: TGTGCCAGCAGCTACCGTTGGGACGAGCAGTACTTC
cdr3_aa: CASSYRWDEQYF
v_call: TRBV7-3
d_call: NA
j_call: TRBJ2-7
clone_size: NA

cdr3_nt: TGCGCCAGCAGCTCGTTAGCGGGAGGGCCAGAAAATGAGCAGTTCTTC
cdr3_aa: CASSSLAGGPENEQFF
v_call: TRBV5-1
d_call: TRBD2
j_call: TRBJ2-1
clone_size: few

cdr3_nt: TGCAGTGCCCTAGGGACTGCGTACCAAGAGACCCAGTACTTC
cdr3_aa: CSALGTAYQETQYF
v_call: TRBV20-1
d_call: NA
j_call: TRBJ2-5
clone_size: few

cdr3_nt: TGTGCCAGCAGTTTAGCCCGGGAGCAGTACTTC
cdr3_aa: CASSLAREQYF
v_call: TRBV5-1
d_call: NA
j_call: TRBJ2-7
clone_size: few

cdr3_nt: TGCGCCAGCAGCTTGGAGGGACTAGCGATCAACAATGAGCAGTTCTTC
cdr3_aa: CASSLEGLAINNEQFF
v_call: TRBV5-1
d_call: TRBD2
j_call: TRBJ2-1
clone_size: few